The source of this TCR beta chain is a study of shared clonotypes between healthy human individuals. Libraries were prepared by immunoSEQ multiplex PCR; TCRdb keeps only in-frame clonotypes and omits some of them. The sample has around 700,000 clones, approximately 74% seen once. Overall study findings and caveats: In this cohort, only blood was sampled, and tissue repertoires likely differ. Clonotype sharing among donors was expected to depend on sequencing depth.

About this clone itself: Its target is not known.

This CDR3 has 15 residues. The V gene's germline CDR1 is SQVTM and CDR2 ANQGSEA. Trimming removed 4 bases from V and 4 bases from J; junction bases left unmatched: 11. The sample taken for sequencing was memory CD4+ T cells sorted from blood. Subset defined: CD45RA-negative fraction. The chain joins TRBV29-1 to TRBJ2-7; TRBD2 aligns across 9 bases. This receptor was identified in a woman younger than 45 in good health. In nucleotides, the CDR3 is TGCAGCGTTGTCCCGACCGCTAGCGGGATATACGAGCAGTACTTC. This gives the protein CSVVPTASGIYEQYF.